The next 25 T cell receptor beta chains were all read from a single sample in a study of early T cells in non-severe SARS-CoV-2 infection. MiXCR was run by TCRdb on the 5' RACE reads, yielding one entry per CDR3 protein. The sample lists about 22,000 distinct CDR3 sequences, roughly 3.5% occurring once. Sequencing was performed on whole blood. Receptors were obtained from an adult who was a healthcare worker with PCR-confirmed SARS-CoV-2 infection or an uninfected control (not recorded which).

This clonotype was picked up many times. The chain is built from TRBV6-5 and TRBJ2-7; 8 positions agree with TRBD2. Germline CDR1 MNHEY, CDR2 SVGAGI. The CDR3 totals 15 residues. The V segment lost 6 bases and the J segment 4 bases; nucleotides outside the gene matches: 11. CDR3: CASSPGLASQYEQYF. The DNA for the CDR3 is TGTGCCAGCAGCCCCGGACTAGCAAGTCAATACGAGCAGTACTTC.

The chain recombines TRBV20-1 with TRBJ1-2; maybe TRBD1 (5 bases). The V end lost 5 bases, the J end lost 2 bases, and 12 bases lay between the germline ends. The CDR3 totals 13 residues. Germline assignment: CDR1 DFQATT and CDR2 SNEGSKA (reference sequence). This CDR3 is CSAAGRKNYGYTF. The CDR3 nucleotides are TGCAGTGCTGCGGGACGGAAAAACTATGGCTACACCTTC.

In this sample, this clonotype turned up many times. V is TRBV19 and J is TRBJ1-2; no clear D. V lost 3 bases, J lost 4 bases, and 12 bases lay in between. Germline CDR1 is LNHDA and CDR2 is SQIVND (reference sequence). The CDR3 loop spans 14 amino acids. DNA for the CDR3: TGTGCCAGTAGTATGGCAGTTGGTAGCTATGGCTACACCTTC. This encodes CASSMAVGSYGYTF.

This clonotype was detected ten times or more. J is TRBJ2-1 and V is TRBV9; 11 bases fit TRBD2. J gave up 4 bases and V 2 bases, and 2 bases lay outside the gene matches. Germline CDR1 SGDLS, CDR2 YYNGEE. The CDR3 has 15 residues. CDR3 in DNA: TGTGCCAGCAGCGTGACTAGCGGGAATTACAATGAGCAGTTCTTC. Its translation is CASSVTSGNYNEQFF.

This clonotype has a count of ten or more. The V call is TRBV28, the J call TRBJ1-2; D call uncertain. The ends were cut back, 4 bases at V and 8 bases at J, with 17 bases in the middle. The CDR3 is 14 amino acids. Germline V CDR1 and CDR2: MDHEN, SYDVKM. The CDR3 here is CASSSLREGGGYTF. The CDR3 nucleotides are TGTGCCAGCAGTTCCCTGAGAGAGGGCGGAGGCTACACCTTC.

This clonotype was detected a few times. This chain connects TRBV13 to TRBJ1-2; the match to TRBD1 covers 7 bases. Trimming cost V 2 bases and J 1 base; bases outside gene matches: 4. The CDR3 totals 15 residues. Germline V gene lookup returns CDR1 PRHDT and CDR2 FYEKMQ (reference sequence). This chain's CDR3 is CASSLYGTVNYGYTF. Here the CDR3 DNA reads TGTGCCAGCAGCTTATATGGGACAGTTAACTATGGCTACACCTTC.

By sample fraction, this clonotype is medium-sized. V is TRBV15 and J is TRBJ1-1; D is possibly TRBD1 (5 bases). The CDR3 has 14 amino acids. V shed 5 bases and J shed 11 bases, with 21 bases lying between them. Germline V gene data show CDR1 as LNHNV and CDR2 as YYDKDF (reference sequence). The DNA for the CDR3 is TGTGCCACCAGCCCCCGTTTTGGGGGGAAGGGGGCTTTCTTT. It yields the protein CATSPRFGGKGAFF. Variable domain in full (rest from reference TRBV15 and TRBJ1-1): DAMVIQNPRYQVTQFGKPVTLSCSQTLNHNVMYWYQQKSSQAPKLLFHYYDKDFNNEADTPDNFQSRRPNTSFCFLDIRSPGLGDTAMYLCATSPRFGGKGAFFGQGTRLTVV.

This clonotype was picked up many times. V usage is TRBV20-1 and J usage is TRBJ1-2; D remains ambiguous. Trimming stripped 6 bases from V and 2 bases from J, with 10 bases between. The CDR3 covers 12 residues. The germline CDR1 and CDR2 sequences are DFQATT and SNEGSKA (reference sequence). Written as DNA, the CDR3 is TGCAGTGCACCGACGGGGAACTATGGCTACACCTTC. It translates to CSAPTGNYGYTF.

This clonotype has ten or more counts. V and J are TRBV29-1 and TRBJ2-3; D is perhaps TRBD1 or TRBD2 (6 bases each). The CDR3 totals 14 residues. Trimming took 8 bases from V and 4 from J, leaving 19 bases between them. Germline CDR1 SQVTM, CDR2 ANQGSEA. The CDR3 here is CSIQTGLIADTQYF. In DNA form, the CDR3 reads TGCAGCATCCAGACAGGACTAATCGCAGATACGCAGTATTTT.

The table lists this clonotype with many counts. The CDR3 loop is CASSLVTAGNTDTQYF. In DNA, the CDR3 is TGCGCCAGCAGCTTGGTGACGGCGGGCAACACAGATACGCAGTATTTT. J is TRBJ2-3 and V is TRBV5-1; TRBD2 might be the D (5 bases). Germline loops: CDR1 SGHRS, CDR2 YFSETQ. The CDR3 runs to 16 residues. V lost 0 bases, J lost 2 bases, and 13 bases lay in between. Using reference TRBV5-1 and TRBJ2-3 for the parts outside the CDR3, the full variable domain is KAGVTQTPRYLIKTRGQQVTLSCSPISGHRSVSWYQQTPGQGLQFLFEYFSETQRNKGNFPGRFSGRQFSNSRSEMNVSTLELGDSALYLCASSLVTAGNTDTQYFGPGTRLTVL.

This clonotype was seen a handful of times. This sequence joins TRBV7-9 and TRBJ2-4, with 8 nucleotides matching TRBD2. Losses at the gene ends were 1 base for V and 8 bases for J; bases not matched to a gene: 4. CDR1 SEHNR and CDR2 FQNEAQ come from the germline V gene (reference sequence). The CDR3 is 14 amino acids. This CDR3 reads CASSLEAGVDIQYF. The CDR3 coding sequence is TGTGCCAGCAGCTTAGAAGCGGGGGTAGACATTCAGTACTTC.

This clonotype was observed at least ten times. The CDR3 DNA is TGTGCCAGCAGCCCCGGACGGGGGTTTAGCTATGGCTACACCTTC. Protein sequence: CASSPGRGFSYGYTF. This chain links TRBV7-6 with TRBJ1-2, with D maybe TRBD1 (5 bases). The V gene's germline CDR1 is SGHVS and CDR2 FNYEAQ. CDR3 size: 15 residues. Between the trimmed V and J ends, which lost 5 bases and 4 bases, there was a span of 17 bases.

This clonotype is categorized as medium-sized. The V and J genes are TRBV6-5 and TRBJ2-7; TRBD1 might be the D (5 bases). The germline V gene has CDR1 MNHEY and CDR2 SVGAGI. This CDR3 is 15 amino acids long. Between the trimmed V and J ends, which lost 0 bases and 4 bases, there was a span of 13 bases. The CDR3 reads CASSYSRRQGYEQYF. The CDR3 DNA reads TGTGCCAGCAGTTACTCGAGACGCCAGGGATACGAGCAGTACTTC.

This clonotype was seen many times. The chain links TRBV15 to TRBJ1-2; TRBD1 might be the D (6 bases). Germline CDR1 and CDR2: LNHNV and YYDKDF (reference sequence). V lost 1 base and J 0 bases, leaving 9 bases between the germline ends. The CDR3 totals 15 residues. As DNA, the CDR3 is TGTGCCACCAGCAGAGGGACAGACGCTAACTATGGCTACACCTTC. This codes for CATSRGTDANYGYTF. The full variable domain, rest sourced from reference TRBV15 and TRBJ1-2, is DAMVIQNPRYQVTQFGKPVTLSCSQTLNHNVMYWYQQKSSQAPKLLFHYYDKDFNNEADTPDNFQSRRPNTSFCFLDIRSPGLGDTAMYLCATSRGTDANYGYTFGSGTRLTVV.

This clonotype was observed at least ten times. The V and J genes are TRBV4-3 and TRBJ2-2; D unresolved. The CDR3 is 12 amino acids. CDR1 and CDR2 (germline): LGHNA, YSLEER. Trimming stripped 3 bases from V and 4 bases from J, with 3 bases between. CDR3: CASSQLTGELFF. CDR3 DNA: TGCGCCAGCAGCCAGCTCACCGGGGAGCTGTTTTTT.

This clonotype was seen a handful of times. The chain uses TRBV6-6 and TRBJ2-3; 9 positions match TRBD2. Losses at the gene ends were 9 bases for V and 0 bases for J; bases not matched to a gene: 7. The V gene's germline CDR1 is MNHNY and CDR2 SVGAGI (reference sequence). The CDR3 consists of 15 residues. For the CDR3, the DNA is TGTGCCAGTCAAAAGCGGGAGGCAAGCACAGATACGCAGTATTTT. Protein sequence: CASQKREASTDTQYF.

Note on this clonotype: Possible read error: a much larger clone is one base away. The V gene is TRBV20-1, the J gene TRBJ2-7; D is perhaps TRBD2 (6 bases). This CDR3 has 14 amino acids. Germline V CDR1 and CDR2: DFQATT, SNEGSKA (reference sequence). The CDR3 spells CSARDGSGTYGQYF. CDR3 nucleotide sequence: TGCAGTGCTAGAGACGGTAGCGGAACCTACGGGCAGTACTTC.

This clonotype was seen many times. V is TRBV28 and J is TRBJ2-7; D gene unclear. Trimming pared 6 bases from V and 4 bases from J, leaving 10 bases between. In germline, CDR1 is MDHEN, CDR2 SYDVKM. CDR3 length: 12 residues. This CDR3 is CASSSPRYEQYF. The CDR3 DNA reads as TGTGCCAGCAGCTCTCCTAGATACGAGCAGTACTTC. The variable domain in full, with the rest retrieved from reference TRBV28 and TRBJ2-7, is DVKVTQSSRYLVKRTGEKVFLECVQDMDHENMFWYRQDPGLGLRLIYFSYDVKMKEKGDIPEGYSVSREKKERFSLILESASTNQTSMYLCASSSPRYEQYFGPGTRLTVT.

This clonotype was seen ten or more times. The V call is TRBV6-2 or TRBV6-3, the J call TRBJ2-1; tentatively, D is TRBD1 (6 bases). V lost 4 bases and J lost 15, with 13 bases in between. The germline CDR1 and CDR2 sequences are MNHEY and SVGEGT. The CDR3 is 11 amino acids. The DNA of the CDR3 is TGTGCCAGCAGTTCTTTAGGGGGACGGTTCTTC. Its translation: CASSSLGGRFF.

At least ten counts were recorded for this clonotype. The genes are TRBV5-1 and TRBJ2-1, with 15 bases that match TRBD2. In germline, CDR1 is SGHRS, CDR2 YFSETQ. This CDR3 spans 19 amino acids. V lost 3 bases to trimming and J lost 0 bases; unmatched junction nucleotides: 7. Here the CDR3 reads CASSYSGTSGGSSYNEQFF. CDR3 nucleotides: TGCGCCAGCAGCTACTCCGGGACTAGCGGGGGGAGCTCCTACAATGAGCAGTTCTTC.

This clonotype was seen at least ten times. This sequence joins TRBV27 and TRBJ1-5; D is unclear. The CDR3 loop spans 14 amino acids. Trimming left V 1 base short and J 3 bases short, with 7 bases between. Germline V gene data show CDR1 as MNHEY and CDR2 as SMNVEV (reference sequence). The CDR3 region is CASSLFGDNQPQHF. The CDR3 DNA reads as TGTGCCAGCAGTTTATTTGGTGACAATCAGCCCCAGCATTTT.

By frequency in the sample, this clonotype is medium-sized. The CDR3 region has the DNA TGTGCCAGCAGTCAACAGGGGGGCGGGAACTATGGCTACACCTTC. As protein: CASSQQGGGNYGYTF. V is TRBV6-5 and J is TRBJ1-2; 8 bases agree with TRBD1. The CDR3 runs 15 residues. V was clipped by 5 bases and J by 2 bases; unmatched bases: 7. Germline V gives CDR1 MNHEY, CDR2 SVGAGI.

In its sample, this clonotype was seen many times. The chain recombines TRBV7-2 with TRBJ1-2; 7 bases agree with TRBD1. The germline V gene encodes CDR1 SGHTA and CDR2 FQGNSA. Unmatched junction bases numbered 15, after V lost 1 base and J lost 4 bases. There are 18 residues in the CDR3. CDR3 DNA: TGTGCCAGCAGCTTAGTTGGGGACAGCAGGGGAGGCCTCTATGGCTACACCTTC. It encodes CASSLVGDSRGGLYGYTF. Together with reference TRBV7-2 and TRBJ1-2, the CDR3 gives the full variable domain: GAGVSQSPSNKVTEKGKDVELRCDPISGHTALYWYRQSLGQGLEFLIYFQGNSAPDKSGLPSDRFSAERTGGSVSTLTIQRTQQEDSAVYLCASSLVGDSRGGLYGYTFGSGTRLTVV.

This clonotype has ten or more counts. The J gene is TRBJ1-4, the V gene TRBV12-3 or TRBV12-4; D is undetermined. This CDR3 has 15 amino acids. V lost 2 bases and J 5 bases, leaving 12 bases between the germline ends. The CDR3 protein is CASSLSSTFNEKLFF. In nucleotides, the CDR3 is TGTGCCAGCAGTTTATCTTCGACTTTCAATGAAAAACTGTTTTTT.

This clonotype came up a few times. This chain uses TRBV5-1 with TRBJ2-4; 7 bases match TRBD1. V lost 1 base and J lost 7; bases outside the gene matches: 11. The CDR3 contains 16 residues. Germline V lookup: CDR1 SGHRS, CDR2 YFSETQ. CDR3 amino acids: CASSLRQGRVGNIQYF. The DNA for the CDR3 is TGCGCCAGCAGCTTGCGACAGGGTCGAGTTGGCAACATTCAGTACTTC.